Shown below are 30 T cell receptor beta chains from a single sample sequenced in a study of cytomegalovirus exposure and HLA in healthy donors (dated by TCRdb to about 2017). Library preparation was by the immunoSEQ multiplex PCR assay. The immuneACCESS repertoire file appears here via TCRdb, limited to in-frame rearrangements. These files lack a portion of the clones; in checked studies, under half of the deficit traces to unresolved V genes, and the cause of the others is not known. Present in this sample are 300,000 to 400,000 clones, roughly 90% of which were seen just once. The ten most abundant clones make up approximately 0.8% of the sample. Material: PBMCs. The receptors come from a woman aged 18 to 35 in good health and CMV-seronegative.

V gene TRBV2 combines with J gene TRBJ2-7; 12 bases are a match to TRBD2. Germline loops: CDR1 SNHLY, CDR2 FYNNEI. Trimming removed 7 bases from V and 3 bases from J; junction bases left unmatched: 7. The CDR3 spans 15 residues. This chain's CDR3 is CASKAGLAGNYEQYF. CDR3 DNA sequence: TGTGCCAGCAAAGCCGGACTAGCGGGGAACTACGAGCAGTACTTC.

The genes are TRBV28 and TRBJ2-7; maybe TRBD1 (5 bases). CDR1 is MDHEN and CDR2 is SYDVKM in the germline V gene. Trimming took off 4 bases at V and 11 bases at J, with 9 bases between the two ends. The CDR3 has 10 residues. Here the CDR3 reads CASSSRVKYF. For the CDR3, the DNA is TGTGCCAGCAGTTCCAGGGTGAAGTACTTC.

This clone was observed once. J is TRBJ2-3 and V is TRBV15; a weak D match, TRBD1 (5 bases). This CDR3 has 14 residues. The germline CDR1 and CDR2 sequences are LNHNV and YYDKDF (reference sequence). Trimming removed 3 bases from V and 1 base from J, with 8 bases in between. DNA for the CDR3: TGTGCCACCAGCAGCGACAGAGGCACAGATACGCAGTATTTT. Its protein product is CATSSDRGTDTQYF.

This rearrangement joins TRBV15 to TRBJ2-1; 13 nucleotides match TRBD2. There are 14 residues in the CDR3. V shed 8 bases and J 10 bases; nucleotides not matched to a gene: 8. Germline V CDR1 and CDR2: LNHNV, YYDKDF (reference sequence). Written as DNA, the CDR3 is TGTGCCACCTCGACTAGCGGGGGGCTCCGGGAGCAGTTCTTC. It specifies CATSTSGGLREQFF.

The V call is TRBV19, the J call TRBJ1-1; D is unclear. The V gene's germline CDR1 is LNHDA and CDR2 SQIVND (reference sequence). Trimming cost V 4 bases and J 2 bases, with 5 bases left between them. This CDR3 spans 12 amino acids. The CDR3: CASSNFNTEAFF. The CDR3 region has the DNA TGTGCCAGTAGTAACTTTAACACTGAAGCTTTCTTT.

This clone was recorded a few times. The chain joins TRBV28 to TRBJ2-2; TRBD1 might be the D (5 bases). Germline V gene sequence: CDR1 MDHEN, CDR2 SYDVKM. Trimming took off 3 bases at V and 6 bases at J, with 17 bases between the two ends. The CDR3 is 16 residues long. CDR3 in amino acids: CASSLSRGAFAGELFF. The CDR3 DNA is TGTGCCAGCAGTTTGAGTAGGGGCGCTTTTGCCGGGGAGCTGTTTTTT.

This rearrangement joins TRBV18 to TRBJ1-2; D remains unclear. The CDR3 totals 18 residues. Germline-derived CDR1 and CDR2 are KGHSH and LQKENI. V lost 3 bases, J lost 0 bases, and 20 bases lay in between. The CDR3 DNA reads TGTGCCAGCTCACCGCGGGTCGTGGACGCTTCTGCTAACTATGGCTACACCTTC. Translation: CASSPRVVDASANYGYTF. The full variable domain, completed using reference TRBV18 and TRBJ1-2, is NAGVMQNPRHLVRRRGQEARLRCSPMKGHSHVYWYRQLPEEGLKFMVYLQKENIIDESGMPKERFSAEFPKEGPSILRIQQVVRGDSAAYFCASSPRVVDASANYGYTFGSGTRLTVV.

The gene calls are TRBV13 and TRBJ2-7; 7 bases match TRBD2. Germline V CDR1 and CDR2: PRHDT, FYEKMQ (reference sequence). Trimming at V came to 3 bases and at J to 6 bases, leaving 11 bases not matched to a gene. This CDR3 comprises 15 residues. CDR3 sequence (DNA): TGTGCCAGCAGCTTCACGGACGGGGGAGGGCGCGAGCAGTACTTC. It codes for CASSFTDGGGREQYF.

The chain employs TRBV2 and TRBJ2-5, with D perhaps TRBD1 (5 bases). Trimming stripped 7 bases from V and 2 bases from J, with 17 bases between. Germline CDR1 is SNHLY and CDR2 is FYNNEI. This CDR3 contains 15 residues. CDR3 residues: CASKGSAYRQETQYF. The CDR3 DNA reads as TGTGCCAGCAAGGGGTCGGCCTACCGTCAAGAGACCCAGTACTTC. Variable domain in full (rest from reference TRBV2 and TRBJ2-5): EPEVTQTPSHQVTQMGQEVILRCVPISNHLYFYWYRQILGQKVEFLVSFYNNEISEKSEIFDDQFSVERPDGSNFTLKIRSTKLEDSAMYFCASKGSAYRQETQYFGPGTRLLVL.

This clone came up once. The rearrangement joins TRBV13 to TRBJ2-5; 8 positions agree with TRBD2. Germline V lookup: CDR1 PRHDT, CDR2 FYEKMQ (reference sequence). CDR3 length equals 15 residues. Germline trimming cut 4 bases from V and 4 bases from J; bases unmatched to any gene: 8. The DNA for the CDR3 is TGTGCCAGCAGCTCTCGAGGGGGACTAGTAGAGACCCAGTACTTC. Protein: CASSSRGGLVETQYF.

The CDR3 region has the DNA TGTGCCAGCAGTGCCTGGGGGGGAGGGGGCAATGAGCAGTTCTTC. This sequence encodes CASSAWGGGGNEQFF. V gene TRBV6-5 combines with J gene TRBJ2-1; possibly TRBD2 for D (7 bases). CDR3 size: 15 residues. V was trimmed by 5 bases and J by 6 bases, leaving 17 bases between them. The V gene's germline CDR1 is MNHEY and CDR2 SVGAGI.

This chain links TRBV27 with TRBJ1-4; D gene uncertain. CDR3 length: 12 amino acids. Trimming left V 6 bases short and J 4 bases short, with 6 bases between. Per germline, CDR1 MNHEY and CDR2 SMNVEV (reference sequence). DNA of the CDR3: TGTGCCAGCAGGGGCCGTAATGAAAAACTGTTTTTT. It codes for CASRGRNEKLFF.

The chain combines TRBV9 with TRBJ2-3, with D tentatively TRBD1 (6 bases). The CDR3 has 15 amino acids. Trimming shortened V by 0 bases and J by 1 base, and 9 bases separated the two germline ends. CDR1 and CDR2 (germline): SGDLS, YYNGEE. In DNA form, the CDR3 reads TGTGCCAGCAGCGTAGATCCAGGGGGCACAGATACGCAGTATTTT. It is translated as CASSVDPGGTDTQYF.

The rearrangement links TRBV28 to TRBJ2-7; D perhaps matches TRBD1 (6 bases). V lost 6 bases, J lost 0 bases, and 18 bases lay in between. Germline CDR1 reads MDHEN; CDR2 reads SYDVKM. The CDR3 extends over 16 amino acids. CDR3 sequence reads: CASSLRFGQYSYEQYF. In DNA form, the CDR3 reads TGTGCCAGCAGCCTCAGATTCGGACAGTACTCCTACGAGCAGTACTTC.

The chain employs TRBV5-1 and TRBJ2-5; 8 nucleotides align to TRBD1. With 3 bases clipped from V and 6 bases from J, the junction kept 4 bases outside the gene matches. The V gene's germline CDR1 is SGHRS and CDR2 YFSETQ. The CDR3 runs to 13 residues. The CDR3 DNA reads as TGCGCCAGCAGCTCGCAGGGGGCGAAGACCCAGTACTTC. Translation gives CASSSQGAKTQYF. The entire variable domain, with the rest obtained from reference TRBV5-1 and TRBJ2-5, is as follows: KAGVTQTPRYLIKTRGQQVTLSCSPISGHRSVSWYQQTPGQGLQFLFEYFSETQRNKGNFPGRFSGRQFSNSRSEMNVSTLELGDSALYLCASSSQGAKTQYFGPGTRLLVL.

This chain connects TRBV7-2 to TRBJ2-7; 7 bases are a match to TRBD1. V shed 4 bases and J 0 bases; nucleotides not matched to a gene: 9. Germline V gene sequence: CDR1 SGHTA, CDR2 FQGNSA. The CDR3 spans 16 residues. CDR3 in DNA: TGTGCCAGCAGCTATACCCCAGGGACAGTCTCCTACGAGCAGTACTTC. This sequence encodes CASSYTPGTVSYEQYF.

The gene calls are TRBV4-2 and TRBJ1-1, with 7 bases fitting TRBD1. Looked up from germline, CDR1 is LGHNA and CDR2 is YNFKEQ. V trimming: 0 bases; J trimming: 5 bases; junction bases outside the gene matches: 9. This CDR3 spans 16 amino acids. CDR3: CASSQDRGGGRTEAFF. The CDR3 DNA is TGTGCCAGCAGCCAAGATCGCGGAGGGGGCCGGACTGAAGCTTTCTTT.

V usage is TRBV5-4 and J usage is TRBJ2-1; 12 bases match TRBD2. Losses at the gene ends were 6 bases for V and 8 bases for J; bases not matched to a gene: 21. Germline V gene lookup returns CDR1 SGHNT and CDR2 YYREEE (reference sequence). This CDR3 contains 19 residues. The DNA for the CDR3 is TGTGCCAGCAACTCCGGACTAGCGGGACTATACAGCGCGGAGGATGAGCAGTTCTTC. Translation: CASNSGLAGLYSAEDEQFF. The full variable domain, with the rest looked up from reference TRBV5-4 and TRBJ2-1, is ETGVTQSPTHLIKTRGQQVTLRCSSQSGHNTVSWYQQALGQGPQFIFQYYREEENGRGNFPPRFSGLQFPNYSSELNVNALELDDSALYLCASNSGLAGLYSAEDEQFFGPGTRLTVL.

CDR3 coding DNA: TGTGCCTGGAAGGGGGCGGGATTGAGTAATGAAAAACTGTTTTTT. Translated, it gives CAWKGAGLSNEKLFF. The J gene is TRBJ1-4, the V gene TRBV30, with 7 nucleotides matching TRBD1. CDR3 size: 15 residues. V shed 4 bases and J 4 bases; nucleotides not matched to a gene: 9. Germline assignment: CDR1 GTSNPN and CDR2 SVGIG (reference sequence).

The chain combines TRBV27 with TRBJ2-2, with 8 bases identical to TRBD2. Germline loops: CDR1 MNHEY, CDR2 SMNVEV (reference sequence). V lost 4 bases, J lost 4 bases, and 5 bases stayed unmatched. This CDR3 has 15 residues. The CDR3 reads CASSSGRGSTGELFF. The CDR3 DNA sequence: TGTGCCAGCAGTTCCGGGAGGGGGAGCACCGGGGAGCTGTTTTTT.

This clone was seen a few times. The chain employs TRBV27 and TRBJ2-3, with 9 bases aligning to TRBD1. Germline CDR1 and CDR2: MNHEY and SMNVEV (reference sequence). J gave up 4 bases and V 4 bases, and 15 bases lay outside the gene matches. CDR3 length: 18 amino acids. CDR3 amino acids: CASSSSLLTRDRADTQYF. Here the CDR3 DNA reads TGTGCCAGCAGTTCCTCGTTACTGACCCGGGACAGGGCAGATACGCAGTATTTT.

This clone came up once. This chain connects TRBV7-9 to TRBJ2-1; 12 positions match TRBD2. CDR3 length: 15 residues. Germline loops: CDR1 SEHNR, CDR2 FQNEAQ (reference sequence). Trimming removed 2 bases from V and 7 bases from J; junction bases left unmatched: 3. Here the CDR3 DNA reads TGTGCCAGCAGCTTACGTCTAGCGGGAGGGAATGAGCAGTTCTTC. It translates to CASSLRLAGGNEQFF.

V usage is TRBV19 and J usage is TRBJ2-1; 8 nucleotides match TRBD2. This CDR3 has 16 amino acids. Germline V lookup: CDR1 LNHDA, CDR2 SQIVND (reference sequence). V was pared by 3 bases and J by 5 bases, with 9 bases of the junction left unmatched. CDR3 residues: CASSMRGVGAHNEQFF. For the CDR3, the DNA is TGTGCCAGTAGTATGCGGGGGGTAGGGGCTCACAATGAGCAGTTCTTC.

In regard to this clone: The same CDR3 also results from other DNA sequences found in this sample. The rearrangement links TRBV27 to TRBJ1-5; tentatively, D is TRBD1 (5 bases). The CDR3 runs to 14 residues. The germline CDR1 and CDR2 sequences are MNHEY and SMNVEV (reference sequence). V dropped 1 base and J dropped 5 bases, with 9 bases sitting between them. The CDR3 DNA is TGTGCCAGCAGTTTATTGGGGGGGGATCAGCCCCAGCATTTT. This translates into CASSLLGGDQPQHF.

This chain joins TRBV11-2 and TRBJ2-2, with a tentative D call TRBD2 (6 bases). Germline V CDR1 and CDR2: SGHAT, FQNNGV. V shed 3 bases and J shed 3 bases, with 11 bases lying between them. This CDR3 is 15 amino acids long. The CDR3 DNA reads TGTGCCAGCAGCTTTATGGGGGGATACACCGGGGAGCTGTTTTTT. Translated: CASSFMGGYTGELFF.

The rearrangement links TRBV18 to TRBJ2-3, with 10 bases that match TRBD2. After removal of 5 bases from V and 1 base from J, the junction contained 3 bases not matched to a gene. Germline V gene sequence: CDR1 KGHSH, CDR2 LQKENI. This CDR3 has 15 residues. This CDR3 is CASSGSGGGTDTQYF. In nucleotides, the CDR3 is TGTGCCAGCTCAGGGAGCGGGGGGGGCACAGATACGCAGTATTTT.

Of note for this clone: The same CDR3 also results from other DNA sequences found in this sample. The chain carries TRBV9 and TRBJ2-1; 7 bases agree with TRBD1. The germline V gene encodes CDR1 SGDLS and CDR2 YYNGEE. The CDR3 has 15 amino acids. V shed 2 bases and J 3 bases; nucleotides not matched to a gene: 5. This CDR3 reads CASSVEGASYNEQFF. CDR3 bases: TGTGCCAGCAGCGTTGAGGGGGCGAGCTACAATGAGCAGTTCTTC.

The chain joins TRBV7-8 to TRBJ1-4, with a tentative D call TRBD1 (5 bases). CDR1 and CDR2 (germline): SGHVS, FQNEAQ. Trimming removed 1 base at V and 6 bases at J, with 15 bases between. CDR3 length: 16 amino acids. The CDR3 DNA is TGTGCCAGCAGCTTAGGGGTAGGGGTGTGGGATGAAAAACTGTTTTTT. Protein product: CASSLGVGVWDEKLFF.

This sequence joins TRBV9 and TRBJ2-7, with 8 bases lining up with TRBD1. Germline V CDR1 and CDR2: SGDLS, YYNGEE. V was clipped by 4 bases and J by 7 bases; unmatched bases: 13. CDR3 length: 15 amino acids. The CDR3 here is CASSPRTGKSLEQYF. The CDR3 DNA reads TGTGCCAGCAGCCCTCGGACAGGGAAAAGTTTGGAGCAGTACTTC.

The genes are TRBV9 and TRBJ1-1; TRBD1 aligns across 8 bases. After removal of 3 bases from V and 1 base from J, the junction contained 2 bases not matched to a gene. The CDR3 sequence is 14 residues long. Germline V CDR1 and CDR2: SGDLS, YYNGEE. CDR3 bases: TGTGCCAGCAGCGCCGGGACAGGGAACACTGAAGCTTTCTTT. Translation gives CASSAGTGNTEAFF.